What follows are 23 T cell receptor beta chains derived from one specimen sequenced in a study of cytomegalovirus exposure and HLA in healthy donors. PCR used 60 Vbeta primers and 13 Jbeta primers. Sequencing used immunoSEQ multiplex PCR; TCRdb keeps in-frame clones, though not all of them. This listing includes about 88,000 clones. Specimen: PBMCs. Receptors were obtained from a girl aged 5 to 17 in good health and CMV-seropositive.

The V gene is TRBV6-1, the J gene TRBJ1-4; 8 bases are a match to TRBD1. V shed 3 bases and J 7 bases; nucleotides not matched to a gene: 10. CDR1 MNHNS and CDR2 SASEGT come from the germline V gene. The CDR3 sequence is 16 residues long. DNA of the CDR3: TGTGCCAGCAGTGAGTTTGCCAGGGGGCTGGGTGAAAAACTGTTTTTT. Translating gives CASSEFARGLGEKLFF.

The V gene is TRBV5-6, the J gene TRBJ1-1; maybe TRBD1 (6 bases). CDR1 SGHDT and CDR2 YYEEEE come from the germline V gene. CDR3 length: 14 residues. Trimming took 5 bases from V and 5 from J, leaving 16 bases between them. CDR3 DNA: TGTGCCAGCAGTGAAATCAGGGGATTAACTGAAGCTTTCTTT. The encoded protein is CASSEIRGLTEAFF.

The J gene is TRBJ2-5, the V gene TRBV5-1; perhaps TRBD2 as D (6 bases). CDR1 and CDR2 (germline): SGHRS, YFSETQ. Trimming shortened V by 2 bases and J by 3 bases, and 11 bases separated the two germline ends. CDR3 length: 14 residues. CDR3 nucleotides: TGCGCCAGCAGCTTAGGCGGGGCCAAAGAGACCCAGTACTTC. It yields the protein CASSLGGAKETQYF.

The chain combines TRBV6-1 with TRBJ1-6, with 7 bases that match TRBD1. CDR1 MNHNS and CDR2 SASEGT come from the germline V gene. The trim removed 1 base at V and 14 bases at J, leaving 11 bases unmatched. This CDR3 is 15 amino acids long. The CDR3 region has the DNA TGTGCCAGCAGTGAAGACGCCGGGACAGAATTCACCCTCCACTTT. Translated, it gives CASSEDAGTEFTLHF.

Concerning this clone: One junction end does not reproduce the germline sequence, and a read error may be involved. The rearrangement uses TRBV11-2 and TRBJ2-7, with a tentative D call TRBD1 (7 bases). The CDR3 length is 15 residues. Germline CDR1 and CDR2: SGHAT and FQNNGV. Written as DNA, the CDR3 is TGTGCCAGCAGGCCAGGGGGACTGAGCTCCTACGGGCAGTACTTC. This encodes CASRPGGLSSYGQYF. Based on the CDR3 plus reference TRBV11-2 and TRBJ2-7, the full variable domain is EAGVAQSPRYKIIEKRQSVAFWCNPISGHATLYWYQQILGQGPKLLIQFQNNGVVDDSQLPKDRFSAERLKGVDSTLKIQPAKLEDSAVYLCASRPGGLSSYGQYFGPGTRLTVT.

The chain recombines TRBV29-1 with TRBJ1-2, with D uncertain. The germline gives CDR1 SQVTM, CDR2 ANQGSEA. The CDR3 has 12 residues. V shed 4 bases and J shed 4 bases, with 10 bases lying between them. In nucleotides, the CDR3 is TGCAGCGTTGTCGAGGGCCCCTATGGCTACACCTTC. This encodes CSVVEGPYGYTF.

The chain employs TRBV4-1 and TRBJ1-5; 9 nucleotides agree with TRBD1. Germline trimming cut 2 bases from V and 0 bases from J; bases unmatched to any gene: 11. Germline-derived CDR1 and CDR2 are MGHRA and YSYEKL. There are 19 residues in the CDR3. The chain's CDR3 is CASSQNPRDRAFSNQPQHF. In DNA form, the CDR3 reads TGCGCCAGCAGCCAAAACCCTCGGGACAGGGCTTTTAGCAATCAGCCCCAGCATTTT.

This rearrangement joins TRBV28 to TRBJ1-1; 8 bases fit TRBD1. Germline assignment: CDR1 MDHEN and CDR2 SYDVKM. This CDR3 is built from 16 residues. The V segment lost 4 bases and the J segment 4 bases; nucleotides outside the gene matches: 11. CDR3 loop: CASSSPGTGRGTEAFF. In nucleotides, the CDR3 is TGTGCCAGCAGTTCTCCCGGGACAGGTAGGGGCACTGAAGCTTTCTTT.

The chain combines TRBV27 with TRBJ1-6; D gene unclear. The CDR3 is made up of 16 amino acids. Trimming left V 4 bases short and J 0 bases short, with 10 bases between. Germline CDR1 and CDR2: MNHEY and SMNVEV (reference sequence). CDR3 sequence reads: CASSSVVRSYNSPLHF. The CDR3 DNA follows: TGTGCCAGCAGTTCCGTAGTTCGCTCCTATAATTCACCCCTCCACTTT.

The chain uses TRBV15 and TRBJ1-1; possibly TRBD1 for D (5 bases). The germline V gene has CDR1 LNHNV and CDR2 YYDKDF (reference sequence). V lost 7 bases and J 1 base, leaving 10 bases between the germline ends. This CDR3 is 13 amino acids long. CDR3 nucleotide sequence: TGTGCCACCAAATTGACAGAGAACACTGAAGCTTTCTTT. It translates to CATKLTENTEAFF.

The rearrangement links TRBV7-3 to TRBJ1-1, with 9 bases identical to TRBD1. CDR3 length equals 14 residues. CDR1 and CDR2 (germline): SGHTA, FQGTGA. V lost 5 bases to trimming and J lost 4 bases; unmatched junction nucleotides: 5. The CDR3 loop reads CASSAQGAGTEAFF. The CDR3 DNA reads as TGTGCCAGCAGCGCACAGGGGGCGGGCACTGAAGCTTTCTTT. Based on the CDR3 plus reference TRBV7-3 and TRBJ1-1, the full variable domain is GAGVSQTPSNKVTEKGKYVELRCDPISGHTALYWYRQSLGQGPEFLIYFQGTGAADDSGLPNDRFFAVRPEGSVSTLKIQRTERGDSAVYLCASSAQGAGTEAFFGQGTRLTVV.

The chain has TRBV7-9 and TRBJ2-2; TRBD1 matches 7 bases. Germline trimming cut 5 bases from V and 1 base from J; bases unmatched to any gene: 4. The CDR3 is made up of 15 amino acids. Germline CDR1 SEHNR, CDR2 FQNEAQ (reference sequence). The CDR3 protein is CASSIQGWNTGELFF. DNA for the CDR3: TGTGCCAGCAGCATACAGGGGTGGAACACCGGGGAGCTGTTTTTT.

CDR3 sequence: CASSYPDGVVNTEAFF. The CDR3 DNA reads TGTGCCAGCAGTTACCCTGACGGGGTGGTGAACACTGAAGCTTTCTTT. The gene calls are TRBV6-6 and TRBJ1-1; D gene unclear. Trimming pared 2 bases from V and 0 bases from J, leaving 13 bases between. Germline loops: CDR1 MNHNY, CDR2 SVGAGI (reference sequence). The CDR3 is made up of 16 amino acids.

This chain links TRBV5-1 with TRBJ2-1; 9 positions match TRBD2. The CDR3 length is 15 residues. J gave up 4 bases and V 4 bases, and 6 bases lay outside the gene matches. Germline CDR1 and CDR2: SGHRS and YFSETQ. CDR3 region: CASSLNSGGYNEQFF. The CDR3 DNA reads as TGCGCCAGCAGCCTCAACAGCGGGGGGTACAATGAGCAGTTCTTC.

The chain carries TRBV12-2 and TRBJ2-5; the table's D call TRBD1 went unverified against the DNA. TRBV12-2 is a recognized pseudogene. This CDR3 comprises 15 residues. This chain's CDR3 is CASRLLQGAGENQYF. Here the CDR3 DNA reads TGTGCAAGTCGCTTACTGCAGGGGGCCGGGGAGAACCAGTACTTC.

This chain joins TRBV15 and TRBJ2-5; D possibly corresponds to TRBD1 (5 bases). The V end was cut by 4 bases, the J end by 5 bases, with 14 bases between. From germline, CDR1 is LNHNV and CDR2 YYDKDF (reference sequence). The CDR3 is made up of 14 amino acids. The CDR3: CATSTTDSFETQYF. CDR3 bases: TGTGCCACCAGCACAACCGACAGTTTTGAGACCCAGTACTTC.

In nucleotides, the CDR3 is TGTGCCATCAGTGGTGCTCCCGGGACTAGCGGGGGTCGAAATGAGCAGTTCTTC. Protein: CAISGAPGTSGGRNEQFF. V and J are TRBV10-3 and TRBJ2-1, with TRBD2 matching over 14 bases. Germline CDR1 ENHRY, CDR2 SYGVKD. CDR3 length equals 18 residues. J gave up 7 bases and V 4 bases, and 12 bases lay outside the gene matches.

The chain carries TRBV18 and TRBJ2-3, with TRBD2 matching over 8 bases. The germline CDR1 and CDR2 sequences are KGHSH and LQKENI. The CDR3 spans 15 residues. V trimming: 4 bases; J trimming: 6 bases; junction bases outside the gene matches: 9. The CDR3 loop reads CASSRSGGLMDTQYF. The CDR3 bases are TGTGCCAGCTCACGAAGCGGGGGCCTTATGGATACGCAGTATTTT.

This chain uses TRBV7-3 with TRBJ1-6; TRBD1 aligns across 7 bases. The germline V gene has CDR1 SGHTA and CDR2 FQGTGA. The CDR3 is made up of 16 amino acids. V lost 2 bases, J lost 10 bases, and 11 bases stayed unmatched. In DNA form, the CDR3 reads TGTGCCAGCAGCTTAGGCGCAGAAGGGGGCGACTCACCCCTCCACTTT. Its protein product is CASSLGAEGGDSPLHF.

The CDR3 DNA is TGTGCCAGCAGCCATCCGATCGTAGACTCGGCAAGCTCTGGAAACACCATATATTTT. The encoded protein is CASSHPIVDSASSGNTIYF. This chain uses TRBV7-6 with TRBJ1-3; unclear D gene. CDR1 is SGHVS, CDR2 FNYEAQ, per germline. CDR3 length: 19 residues. Between the trimmed V and J ends, which lost 5 bases and 0 bases, there was a span of 23 bases. The variable domain in full, completed from reference TRBV7-6 and TRBJ1-3, reads GAGVSQSPRYKVTKRGQDVALRCDPISGHVSLYWYRQALGQGPEFLTYFNYEAQQDKSGLPNDRFSAERPEGSISTLTIQRTEQRDSAMYRCASSHPIVDSASSGNTIYFGEGSWLTVV.

Turning to this clone: At the DNA level, this CDR3 is encoded by other sequences in the same sample as well. The rearrangement joins TRBV7-3 to TRBJ1-1, with 10 nucleotides matching TRBD1. Germline V gene lookup returns CDR1 SGHTA and CDR2 FQGTGA. The ends lost 1 base at V and 5 bases at J; junction bases unmatched: 1. The length of the CDR3 is 14 residues. In DNA form, the CDR3 reads TGTGCCAGCAGCTTAAAGGGACAGGGGACTGAAGCTTTCTTT. The encoded protein is CASSLKGQGTEAFF.

Regarding this clone: The same CDR3 is also encoded by other DNA sequences in this sample. The chain employs TRBV7-6 and TRBJ1-6, with 7 positions matching TRBD1. Germline V CDR1 and CDR2: SGHVS, FNYEAQ. J was trimmed by 7 bases and V by 9 bases; bases with no gene match: 12. The length of the CDR3 is 15 residues. The CDR3 protein is CASSPRTGTNSPLHF. The CDR3 nucleotides read TGTGCCAGTAGCCCCCGGACAGGCACGAATTCACCCCTCCACTTT. The entire variable domain, with the rest obtained from reference TRBV7-6 and TRBJ1-6, is as follows: GAGVSQSPRYKVTKRGQDVALRCDPISGHVSLYWYRQALGQGPEFLTYFNYEAQQDKSGLPNDRFSAERPEGSISTLTIQRTEQRDSAMYRCASSPRTGTNSPLHFGNGTRLTVT.

This chain links TRBV15 with TRBJ1-2, with TRBD1 matching over 9 bases. CDR1 LNHNV and CDR2 YYDKDF come from the germline V gene (reference sequence). The CDR3 covers 14 residues. V gave up 4 bases and J gave up 6 bases; unmatched junction bases: 6. The CDR3 loop is CATSINRGLDGYTF. The CDR3 DNA sequence: TGTGCCACCAGCATTAACAGGGGGCTGGATGGCTACACCTTC.